The TCR beta chain described here comes from a study of neoadjuvant anti-PD-1 for oral cavity cancer. Study-level information: Patients mostly received three to four biweekly nivolumab doses at 3 mg/kg before surgery.

Some clones are missing from TCRdb's copy, which holds only in-frame ones; the method was immunoSEQ multiplex PCR. Among over 20,000 clones, 26% were seen once, and the ten largest hold about 16%. Time point meaning: after neoadjuvant nivolumab, at surgical resection. Patients had newly diagnosed, untreated stage II-IVA oral cavity squamous cell carcinoma. Germline lookup yields CDR1 GTSNPN and CDR2 SVGIG (reference sequence). Between the trimmed V and J ends, which lost 0 bases and 5 bases, there was a span of 19 bases. The CDR3 consists of 17 residues. This receptor was taken from a person between 40 and 80 years old with oral cavity squamous cell carcinoma. This specimen was tumor tissue, taken after nivolumab (anti-PD-1) treatment. The V call is TRBV30, the J call TRBJ2-2; the D call may be TRBD1 or TRBD2 (6 bases each). This CDR3 is CAWSVLGGKGGTGELFF. CDR3 in DNA: TGTGCCTGGAGTGTACTCGGCGGGAAGGGGGGTACCGGGGAGCTGTTTTTT.